This T cell receptor (beta chain) originates from a study of blood T cell repertoires in COVID-19. Clones were read by immunoSEQ multiplex PCR, and TCRdb kept only the in-frame ones, dropping some. The sample lists around 380,000 clones, 87% seen once, with approximately 1.2% in the top ten. Trimming at V came to 7 bases and at J to 2 bases, leaving 3 bases not matched to a gene. Germline assignment: CDR1 SGHAT and CDR2 FQNNGV. The CDR3 runs to 14 residues. The clonotype originates from a man aged 30 to 45 who had recovered from COVID-19. Material: PBMCs or T cells enriched from blood (not recorded which). This chain uses TRBV11-2 with TRBJ2-1; 9 bases fit TRBD2. CDR3 sequence (DNA): TGTGCCAGCAACCTAGCGGGGACCTACAATGAGCAGTTCTTC. It translates to CASNLAGTYNEQFF.